A selection of T cell receptor beta chains follows, all from one sample in a study of blood T cells in healthy people across ages. TCRdb reprocessed the 5' RACE reads via MiXCR and lists one record per CDR3 protein. This table has about 1.8 million distinct CDR3 sequences, around 48% appearing once. The sample was blood. The receptors stem from a woman aged 40 to 50 in good health. Each CDR3 is given without its conserved first and last residue.

j_call: TRBJ2-1; v_call: TRBV15; cdr3_aa: ATSRRLPGPNEQF
j_call: TRBJ2-5; v_call: TRBV11-2; cdr3_aa: ASTPGRGQETQY
j_call: TRBJ2-7; v_call: TRBV5-1; cdr3_aa: ASMSVGGYEQY
j_call: TRBJ2-1; v_call: TRBV5-1; cdr3_aa: ASSLGGGYNEQL
j_call: TRBJ2-5; v_call: TRBV6-5; cdr3_aa: ASSITRTAPQETQY
j_call: TRBJ1-2; v_call: TRBV5-1; cdr3_aa: ASSFGQSYGYT
j_call: TRBJ1-4; v_call: TRBV15; cdr3_aa: ATSRDGQGKEKLF
j_call: TRBJ1-2; v_call: TRBV29-1; cdr3_aa: SVLSGPGYT
j_call: TRBJ2-5; v_call: TRBV2; cdr3_aa: ASNRQETQY
j_call: TRBJ1-2; v_call: TRBV12-3/TRBV12-4; cdr3_aa: ASSLFAGTEPNYGYT
j_call: TRBJ2-1; v_call: TRBV10-3; cdr3_aa: AISVGTINEQF
j_call: TRBJ2-3; v_call: TRBV20-1; cdr3_aa: SAQTGTDTQY
j_call: TRBJ2-3; v_call: TRBV20-1; cdr3_aa: SARRGGGATDTQY
j_call: TRBJ1-1; v_call: TRBV4-3; cdr3_aa: ASSRNRVGGNTEAF
j_call: TRBJ1-2; v_call: TRBV7-2; cdr3_aa: ASSWDRGLIPYGYT
j_call: TRBJ2-3; v_call: TRBV4-1; cdr3_aa: ASSQDGSGGADTQY
j_call: TRBJ2-3; v_call: TRBV9; cdr3_aa: ASSDEADTQY
j_call: TRBJ1-2; v_call: TRBV20-1; cdr3_aa: SASSHSGRDLYGYT
j_call: TRBJ2-1; v_call: TRBV24-1; cdr3_aa: ATSEPTLGSEQF
j_call: TRBJ2-3; v_call: TRBV6-5; cdr3_aa: ASSPVRRLSTDTQY
j_call: TRBJ2-7; v_call: TRBV7-9; cdr3_aa: ASSLDLRGTSYEQY
j_call: TRBJ2-3; v_call: TRBV3-1; cdr3_aa: ASSQTKGGRTDTQY
j_call: TRBJ2-3; v_call: TRBV7-7; cdr3_aa: ASGLSLADTQY
j_call: TRBJ1-4; v_call: TRBV6-4; cdr3_aa: ASIPIPRGQINEKLF
j_call: TRBJ2-5; v_call: TRBV4-2; cdr3_aa: ASSHPGLGLETQY
j_call: TRBJ2-1; v_call: TRBV9; cdr3_aa: ASSEPLAGAPGEQF
j_call: TRBJ1-6; v_call: TRBV20-1; cdr3_aa: SAPDVGAVSSPLH